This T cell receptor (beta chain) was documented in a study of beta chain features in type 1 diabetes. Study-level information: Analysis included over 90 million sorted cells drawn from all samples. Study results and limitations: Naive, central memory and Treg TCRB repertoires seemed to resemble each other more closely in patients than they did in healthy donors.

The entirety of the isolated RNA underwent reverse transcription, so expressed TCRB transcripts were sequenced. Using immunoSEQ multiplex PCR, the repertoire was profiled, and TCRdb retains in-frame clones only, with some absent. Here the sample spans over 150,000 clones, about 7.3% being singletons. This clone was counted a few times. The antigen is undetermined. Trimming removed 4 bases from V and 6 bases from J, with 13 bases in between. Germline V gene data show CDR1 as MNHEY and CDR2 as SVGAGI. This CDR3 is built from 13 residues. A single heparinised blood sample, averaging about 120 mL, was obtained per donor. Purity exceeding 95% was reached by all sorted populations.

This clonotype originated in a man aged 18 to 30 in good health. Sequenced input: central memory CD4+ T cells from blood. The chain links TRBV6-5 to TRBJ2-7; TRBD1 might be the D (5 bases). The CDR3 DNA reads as TGTGCCAGCAGTTGGGGCAGGGTTGGCGAGCAGTACTTC. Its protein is CASSWGRVGEQYF.